The present T cell receptor (beta chain) was sequenced within a study of post-analysis software for immune sequencing data. Overall study context: Included among the disease courses, which were recorded for the cohort, were relapsing-remitting, secondary progressive and progressive-relapsing multiple sclerosis.

Study outcomes and limitations: Co-batched samples clustered tightly together by F measure. Higher frequency in patients than in controls was seen for roughly five TRBV segments, with TRBV5-6, TRBV5-1 and TRBV20-1 among them. Significantly lower normalized Chao1 diversity was found in patients with multiple sclerosis relative to controls.

Every TCR beta cDNA library bore unique molecular identifiers. A few hundred thousand cDNA molecules were obtained from roughly 0.93 to 9.6 million T cells. Using its own MiXCR run on the PCR reads, TCRdb lists one record per CDR3 protein. The sample yields hundreds of thousands of distinct CDR3 sequences, roughly 46% seen once. Of note for this clonotype: The antigen is undetermined.

CDR1 and CDR2 from the germline V gene are MNHEY and SVGEGT. Trimming took 2 bases from V and 2 from J; bases not matched to a gene: 7. This CDR3 has 16 residues. The sample comprised blood. The chain carries TRBV6-2 or TRBV6-3 and TRBJ2-3, with 7 nucleotides matching TRBD1. This clonotype was sampled from a girl under 18 with multiple sclerosis. The CDR3 nucleotides read TGTGCCAGCAGTTACGAGACAGGGCGATCCACAGATACGCAGTATTTT. Its protein is CASSYETGRSTDTQYF.